This is a list of T cell receptor beta chains from one sample in a study of early T cells in non-severe SARS-CoV-2 infection. TCRdb re-called the 5' RACE reads through MiXCR, storing one row per CDR3 protein. The sample has more than 60,000 distinct CDR3 sequences; around 12% are singletons. Material: whole blood, obtained at baseline. These receptors were collected from an adult who was a healthcare worker with PCR-confirmed SARS-CoV-2 infection or an uninfected control (not recorded which). Both conserved end residues are part of each CDR3. The D gene is left open where the match is weak. The size entry is marked missing in some rows and otherwise reads once, few, many or a size class.

d_call: -; clone_size: many; v_call: TRBV5-5; j_call: TRBJ1-5; cdr3_aa: CASSLGRADQPQHF; cdr3_nt: TGTGCCAGCAGCTTAGGCAGGGCCGATCAGCCCCAGCATTTT
d_call: TRBD2; clone_size: many; v_call: TRBV20-1; j_call: TRBJ2-2; cdr3_aa: CSAREGLAEDTGELFF; cdr3_nt: TGCAGTGCTAGAGAGGGACTAGCGGAGGACACCGGGGAGCTGTTTTTT
d_call: TRBD1; clone_size: few; v_call: TRBV20-1; j_call: TRBJ1-2; cdr3_aa: CSAGQGNGYTF; cdr3_nt: TGCAGTGCAGGACAGGGGAATGGCTACACCTTC
d_call: -; clone_size: -; v_call: TRBV2; j_call: TRBJ2-3; cdr3_aa: CASSEAGRGRVDTQYF; cdr3_nt: TGTGCCAGCAGTGAAGCAGGGCGGGGCCGAGTAGATACGCAGTATTTT
d_call: -; clone_size: few; v_call: TRBV6-2/TRBV6-3; j_call: TRBJ2-7; cdr3_aa: CASRTQVSSYEQYF; cdr3_nt: TGTGCCAGCAGAACTCAGGTTAGCTCCTACGAGCAGTACTTC
d_call: -; clone_size: few; v_call: TRBV28; j_call: TRBJ2-4; cdr3_aa: CASSPGPGAKNIQYF; cdr3_nt: TGTGCCAGCAGTCCTGGGCCGGGAGCCAAAAACATTCAGTACTTC
d_call: -; clone_size: -; v_call: TRBV7-9; j_call: TRBJ1-6; cdr3_aa: CASSFVTGSLRSPLHF; cdr3_nt: TGTGCCAGCAGCTTCGTAACAGGGTCCCTTCGGTCACCCCTCCACTTT
d_call: -; clone_size: many; v_call: TRBV5-1; j_call: TRBJ1-6; cdr3_aa: CASSLVRSNPDSPLHF; cdr3_nt: TGCGCCAGCAGCTTGGTTCGGTCGAATCCAGATTCACCCCTCCACTTT
d_call: -; clone_size: many; v_call: TRBV2; j_call: TRBJ2-1; cdr3_aa: CASSVLNNEQFF; cdr3_nt: TGTGCCAGCAGTGTCTTGAATAATGAGCAGTTCTTC
d_call: TRBD1; clone_size: few; v_call: TRBV20-1; j_call: TRBJ1-5; cdr3_aa: CSARAGGQVLGPQHF; cdr3_nt: TGCAGTGCTAGAGCAGGGGGACAGGTGCTTGGGCCCCAGCATTTT
d_call: TRBD2; clone_size: few; v_call: TRBV6-6; j_call: TRBJ2-7; cdr3_aa: CASSYGATSGVEQYF; cdr3_nt: TGTGCCAGCAGTTACGGGGCGACTAGCGGGGTTGAGCAGTACTTC
d_call: -; clone_size: many; v_call: TRBV4-1; j_call: TRBJ1-1; cdr3_aa: CASSPKGVGTEAFF; cdr3_nt: TGCGCCAGCAGTCCGAAGGGGGTCGGGACTGAAGCTTTCTTT
d_call: -; clone_size: many; v_call: TRBV29-1; j_call: TRBJ2-3; cdr3_aa: CSALNTGTDTQYF; cdr3_nt: TGCAGCGCTTTAAACACAGGCACAGATACGCAGTATTTT
d_call: -; clone_size: many; v_call: TRBV2; j_call: TRBJ2-5; cdr3_aa: CASSEWGTKQETQYF; cdr3_nt: TGTGCCAGCAGTGAATGGGGGACGAAACAAGAGACCCAGTACTTC
d_call: -; clone_size: -; v_call: TRBV28; j_call: TRBJ1-2; cdr3_aa: CASTSRENPDYGYTF; cdr3_nt: TGTGCCAGCACCTCCCGTGAAAATCCGGACTATGGCTACACCTTC
d_call: -; clone_size: -; v_call: TRBV4-1; j_call: TRBJ2-5; cdr3_aa: CASSQYDATETQYF; cdr3_nt: TGCGCCAGCAGCCAATACGACGCCACAGAGACCCAGTACTTC
d_call: TRBD1; clone_size: -; v_call: TRBV2; j_call: TRBJ1-1; cdr3_aa: CVSFPGQGAPEAFF; cdr3_nt: TGTGTCAGCTTCCCTGGACAGGGGGCCCCTGAAGCTTTCTTT
d_call: -; clone_size: -; v_call: TRBV28; j_call: TRBJ2-5; cdr3_aa: CASSRRSLETQYF; cdr3_nt: TGTGCCAGCAGTCGACGCTCCCTAGAGACCCAGTACTTC
d_call: -; clone_size: few; v_call: TRBV20-1; j_call: TRBJ2-1; cdr3_aa: CSARGLAVTYNEQFF; cdr3_nt: TGCAGTGCTAGAGGTTTAGCGGTGACCTACAATGAGCAGTTCTTC
d_call: -; clone_size: many; v_call: TRBV18; j_call: TRBJ2-5; cdr3_aa: CASSPGQIETQYF; cdr3_nt: TGTGCCAGCTCGCCGGGACAAATAGAGACCCAGTACTTC
d_call: -; clone_size: few; v_call: TRBV28; j_call: TRBJ2-1; cdr3_aa: CASTTTGDRSYNEQFF; cdr3_nt: TGTGCCAGCACCACCACGGGGGACCGCTCCTACAATGAGCAGTTCTTC
d_call: -; clone_size: few; v_call: TRBV7-8; j_call: TRBJ2-7; cdr3_aa: CASSPRGLAYEQYF; cdr3_nt: TGTGCCAGCAGCCCCCGGGGGTTAGCGTACGAGCAGTACTTC